This TCR beta chain is drawn from a study of tumor and adjacent non-tumor tissue in lung cancer. Study at large: Around 4.2 million productive TCRbeta reads were obtained per sample on average.

The library came from three nested PCR rounds adapted from ARM-PCR protocols. TCRdb redid the calling of the multiplex PCR reads with MiXCR, one entry per CDR3 protein. Here the sample spans 55,000 to 70,000 distinct CDR3 sequences, roughly 56% being singletons. No cell sorting was done before RNA was extracted from the tissue. In its sample, this clonotype was seen a few times. This CDR3 comprises 14 residues. V gave up 5 bases and J gave up 2 bases, with 12 bases separating them. Germline V gene lookup returns CDR1 SGHAT and CDR2 FQNNGV. The sample consisted of lung tumor tissue. The TCR was taken from a man aged 45-65 years with non-small cell lung cancer. This chain links TRBV11-2 with TRBJ1-1, with D perhaps matching TRBD1 (5 bases). The CDR3 sequence: CASSGIGANTEAFF. CDR3 in DNA: TGTGCCAGCAGCGGTATAGGGGCCAACACTGAAGCTTTCTTT. Full variable domain (outside the CDR3, taken from reference TRBV11-2 and TRBJ1-1): EAGVAQSPRYKIIEKRQSVAFWCNPISGHATLYWYQQILGQGPKLLIQFQNNGVVDDSQLPKDRFSAERLKGVDSTLKIQPAKLEDSAVYLCASSGIGANTEAFFGQGTRLTVV.